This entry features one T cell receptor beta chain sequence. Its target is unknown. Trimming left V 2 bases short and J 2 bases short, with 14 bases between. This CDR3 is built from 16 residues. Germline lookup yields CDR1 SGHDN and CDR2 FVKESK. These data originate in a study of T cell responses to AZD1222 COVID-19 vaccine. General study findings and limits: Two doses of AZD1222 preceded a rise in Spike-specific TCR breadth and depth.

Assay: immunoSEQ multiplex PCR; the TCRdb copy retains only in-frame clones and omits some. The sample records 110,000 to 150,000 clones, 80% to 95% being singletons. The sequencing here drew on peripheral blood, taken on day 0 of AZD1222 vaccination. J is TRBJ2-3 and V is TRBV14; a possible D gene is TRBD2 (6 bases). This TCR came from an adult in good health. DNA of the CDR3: TGTGCCAGCAGCCAAATGGACGGACTAAACACAGATACGCAGTATTTT. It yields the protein CASSQMDGLNTDTQYF.